These 8 T cell receptor beta chains share one sample of origin, sequenced in a study of cytomegalovirus exposure and HLA in healthy donors. Vbeta (60) and Jbeta (13) primers were used in the PCR. Data came from immunoSEQ multiplex PCR; TCRdb stores just in-frame clones and leaves some out. Its clone listing holds under 200,000 clones. Material: PBMCs. These receptors were obtained from a man aged 25 to 40 in good health and CMV-seronegative.

The chain couples TRBV5-6 to TRBJ1-5, with TRBD1 matching over 8 bases. Germline values: CDR1 SGHDT, CDR2 YYEEEE. Trimming cost V 4 bases and J 3 bases; bases outside gene matches: 3. This CDR3 is 14 amino acids long. The CDR3 spells CASSRTGLNQPQHF. The CDR3 region has the DNA TGTGCCAGCAGCCGGACAGGGCTCAATCAGCCCCAGCATTTT.

CDR3: CASSQTTGVTHPTIQYF. CDR3 DNA sequence: TGTGCCAGCAGCCAAACTACAGGGGTCACTCATCCCACCATTCAGTACTTC. The chain carries TRBV4-2 and TRBJ2-4; 7 bases are shared with TRBD1. Germline V gene sequence: CDR1 LGHNA, CDR2 YNFKEQ. Unmatched junction bases numbered 16, after V lost 2 bases and J lost 9 bases. CDR3 length equals 17 residues.

The chain joins TRBV5-4 to TRBJ1-6, with no clear D. Deletions cut 3 bases from V and 5 bases from J, with 15 bases between. Germline V CDR1 and CDR2: SGHNT, YYREEE (reference sequence). The CDR3 is 16 residues long. The DNA for the CDR3 is TGTGCCAGCAGCTCCTTAGCGGGGAGCAATAATTCACCCCTCCACTTT. Its protein is CASSSLAGSNNSPLHF.

The rearrangement joins TRBV19 to TRBJ2-5; 13 nucleotides match TRBD2. CDR3 size: 17 residues. Germline CDR1 LNHDA, CDR2 SQIVND (reference sequence). Trimming cost V 4 bases and J 2 bases; bases outside gene matches: 7. The CDR3: CASSKRGLAGAQETQYF. DNA for the CDR3: TGTGCCAGTAGTAAAAGAGGACTAGCGGGAGCTCAAGAGACCCAGTACTTC. Full variable domain (remainder filled in from reference TRBV19 and TRBJ2-5): DGGITQSPKYLFRKEGQNVTLSCEQNLNHDAMYWYRQDPGQGLRLIYYSQIVNDFQKGDIAEGYSVSREKKESFPLTVTSAQKNPTAFYLCASSKRGLAGAQETQYFGPGTRLLVL.

The gene calls are TRBV20-1 and TRBJ2-5, with D possibly matching TRBD2 (5 bases). Germline CDR1 is DFQATT and CDR2 is SNEGSKA (reference sequence). This CDR3 contains 11 residues. V was clipped by 1 base and J by 5 bases, with 5 bases between them. The CDR3 region is CSARGRETQYF. The CDR3 DNA reads TGCAGTGCTAGAGGGAGGGAGACCCAGTACTTC.

The chain combines TRBV7-3 with TRBJ1-5; 10 nucleotides match TRBD1. The V segment lost 5 bases and the J segment 5 bases; nucleotides outside the gene matches: 6. Germline V lookup: CDR1 SGHTA, CDR2 FQGTGA. This CDR3 contains 15 residues. The CDR3 nucleotides are TGTGCCAGCAGCGCCACCGGGACAGGGGATCAGCCCCAGCATTTT. Translating it yields CASSATGTGDQPQHF.

The CDR3 loop reads CASSLREYEQYF. CDR3 nucleotide sequence: TGTGCCAGCAGCCTGCGGGAGTACGAGCAGTACTTC. The chain employs TRBV7-9 and TRBJ2-7; 7 bases agree with TRBD2. Germline CDR1 is SEHNR and CDR2 is FQNEAQ (reference sequence). CDR3 length equals 12 residues. V was clipped by 5 bases and J by 4 bases; unmatched bases: 2.

The genes are TRBV27 and TRBJ2-2, with 7 nucleotides matching TRBD1. CDR3 size: 14 residues. CDR1 is MNHEY, CDR2 SMNVEV, per germline (reference sequence). V was pared by 6 bases and J by 4 bases, with 5 bases of the junction left unmatched. The CDR3 region is CASREGQATGELFF. Written as DNA, the CDR3 is TGTGCCAGCAGGGAAGGACAGGCCACCGGGGAGCTGTTTTTT.